This entry is about one T cell receptor beta chain. Clinical histories supplied by participants themselves formed the basis of cohort assignment. These data originate in a study of blood T cell repertoires in COVID-19. Study overall: The United States, Italy and Spain were the sources of the acute and convalescent COVID-19 samples. PBMCs, B-cell-depleted T cells, or T cells were the source of the cDNA or gDNA that made up the material.

Germline assignment: CDR1 LNHDA and CDR2 SQIVND (reference sequence). The CDR3 runs to 14 residues. V was clipped by 0 bases and J by 2 bases; unmatched bases: 0. Authors' analysis steps: From reference gene primer amplification, estimates of nucleated cell counts were derived. The table came from immunoSEQ multiplex PCR; TCRdb's copy has only in-frame clones and leaves some out. V and J calls and clone size come straight from that table; D and trimming were deduced from the DNA. In the table there are fewer than 500,000 clones, roughly 87% of which are singletons. The chain recombines TRBV19 with TRBJ1-2; TRBD1 matches at 7 bases. This sequence was found in a young woman who had recovered from COVID-19. Sequences were obtained from PBMCs or T cells enriched from blood (not recorded which). This CDR3 is CASSIEQGNYGYTF. The DNA of the CDR3 is TGTGCCAGTAGTATAGAACAGGGGAACTATGGCTACACCTTC.